This T cell receptor beta chain was found in a study of cytomegalovirus exposure and HLA in healthy donors. The PCR made use of 60 Vbeta and 13 Jbeta primers. Using immunoSEQ multiplex PCR, the repertoire was profiled, and TCRdb retains in-frame clones only, with some absent. The table includes 130,000 or so clones, approximately 78% detected once. The CDR3 runs to 17 residues. The J segment lost 7 bases and the V segment lost 0 bases, leaving 11 bases of the junction unmatched. Germline loops: CDR1 ENHRY, CDR2 SYGVKD. On this clone: What it recognizes is unknown.

Findings of the study overall: In vitro testing confirmed three CMV-associated chains as specific for CMV antigens.

The specimen sequenced was PBMCs. The chain recombines TRBV10-3 with TRBJ2-1, with 8 bases that match TRBD1. The clonotype comes from a man between 18 and 29 years old in good health and CMV-seropositive. DNA for the CDR3: TGTGCCATCAGTGAGTCGAGCAACGACAGGGGTAGGAATGAGCAGTTCTTC. This sequence encodes CAISESSNDRGRNEQFF.